These 8 T cell receptor beta chains were all obtained from the same sample, sequenced in a study of cytomegalovirus exposure and HLA in healthy donors. Use of 60 Vbeta and 13 Jbeta primers characterized the PCR. Assay: immunoSEQ multiplex PCR; the TCRdb copy retains only in-frame clones and omits some. The sample records 120,000 or so clones, more than 75% being singletons. Material for sequencing was PBMCs. The receptors shown here come from a young man in good health and CMV-seropositive.

This clone was picked up a small number of times. The J gene is TRBJ2-1, the V gene TRBV30; D not resolved. CDR3 length: 14 amino acids. Per germline, CDR1 GTSNPN and CDR2 SVGIG (reference sequence). Trimming pared 5 bases from V and 10 bases from J, leaving 21 bases between. As DNA, the CDR3 is TGTGCCTGGTACGTCCCTCGCGGAGCTGGGGAGCAGTTCTTC. Protein sequence: CAWYVPRGAGEQFF.

The chain has TRBV21-1 and TRBJ2-1; the table assigns TRBD2, which was not confirmed against the DNA. TRBV21-1 is classified as a pseudogene. The CDR3 contains 16 residues. DNA of the CDR3: TGTGCCAGCAGCAAATACCCGGGAGTAGCCTACAATGAGCAGTTCTTC. It yields the protein CASSKYPGVAYNEQFF.

This clone has only one observation. The chain links TRBV15 to TRBJ2-2; 9 bases fit TRBD2. The germline CDR1 and CDR2 sequences are LNHNV and YYDKDF (reference sequence). CDR3 length: 14 amino acids. J lost 7 bases, V lost 3 bases, and 3 bases had no gene match. CDR3: CATSRDSGGGELFF. CDR3 nucleotides: TGTGCCACCAGCAGGGATAGCGGGGGCGGGGAGCTGTTTTTT.

The chain carries TRBV30 and TRBJ2-3; 16 positions match TRBD2. CDR3 length equals 20 residues. V was clipped by 3 bases and J by 3 bases; unmatched bases: 15. Germline lookup yields CDR1 GTSNPN and CDR2 SVGIG (reference sequence). The CDR3 protein is CAWSIRDPGLAGGPTDTQYF. The CDR3 bases are TGTGCCTGGAGCATCCGGGACCCGGGACTAGCGGGAGGGCCAACAGATACGCAGTATTTT.

This clone was seen only a few times. J is TRBJ1-2 and V is TRBV5-4; D gene uncertain. Trimming cost V 0 bases and J 6 bases, with 15 bases left between them. Germline V gene lookup returns CDR1 SGHNT and CDR2 YYREEE (reference sequence). This CDR3 region has 15 residues. The CDR3 DNA reads as TGTGCCAGCAGCTTGGCCCCGGGGAGGGAAGATGGCTACACCTTC. Protein product: CASSLAPGREDGYTF.

The chain joins TRBV5-1 to TRBJ1-4; the match to TRBD1 covers 8 bases. This CDR3 comprises 14 residues. V was pared by 4 bases and J by 8 bases, with 7 bases of the junction left unmatched. The germline gives CDR1 SGHRS, CDR2 YFSETQ. For the CDR3, the DNA is TGCGCCAGCAGCGCCGGACAGGGCAGGGAAAAACTGTTTTTT. Its protein product is CASSAGQGREKLFF. The entire variable domain, with the rest obtained from reference TRBV5-1 and TRBJ1-4, is as follows: KAGVTQTPRYLIKTRGQQVTLSCSPISGHRSVSWYQQTPGQGLQFLFEYFSETQRNKGNFPGRFSGRQFSNSRSEMNVSTLELGDSALYLCASSAGQGREKLFFGSGTQLSVL.

The V call is TRBV30, the J call TRBJ2-5; D perhaps matches TRBD2 (6 bases). The J call could be wrong; TRBJ2-7 is a better fit for the DNA end. CDR3 length equals 14 residues. Germline V gene lookup returns CDR1 GTSNPN and CDR2 SVGIG (reference sequence). For the CDR3, the DNA is TGTGCCTGGGGGGCCGGGAGTGGGGCCTACGAGCAGTACTTC. Translating it yields CAWGAGSGAYEQYF.

This clone occurred once. This rearrangement joins TRBV29-1 to TRBJ2-5, with 9 bases identical to TRBD1. J gave up 5 bases and V 5 bases, and 6 bases lay outside the gene matches. The V gene's germline CDR1 is SQVTM and CDR2 ANQGSEA. The CDR3 length is 13 residues. The CDR3 bases are TGCAGCGTTCCCGGGACAGGGCACGAGACCCAGTACTTC. Its translation is CSVPGTGHETQYF.